These T cell receptor beta chains were read from a single sample in a study of T cells in Graves' hyperthyroidism and ophthalmopathy. A single record per CDR3 protein comes from TCRdb applying MiXCR to the multiplex PCR reads. The profile shows about 840,000 distinct CDR3 sequences, 38% of them singletons. Material: blood. These receptors all come from a young man with Graves' hyperthyroidism. Each CDR3 is given with its conserved first and last residue.

j_call v_call cdr3_aa
TRBJ2-6 TRBV19 CASSTRLSSGANVLTF
TRBJ2-2 TRBV2 CASLGGARAGELFF
TRBJ2-7 TRBV15 CATSRGRRTGPSYEQYF
TRBJ2-5 TRBV29-1 CSTSAWGEETQYF
TRBJ2-1 TRBV29-1 CSVEGGDISEQFF
TRBJ1-2 TRBV12-3/TRBV12-4 CASALDGSGGYTF
TRBJ2-2 TRBV29-1 CSGTRGTGELFF
TRBJ1-1 TRBV7-9 CASSWGIWEHQNTEAFF
TRBJ1-4 TRBV5-1 CASSDYGQGEKLFF
TRBJ1-5 TRBV6-5 CASSWGPNNQPQHF
TRBJ2-2 TRBV2 CASYGGLADNTGELFF
TRBJ1-4 TRBV7-9 CASSYRFEKLFF
TRBJ2-2 TRBV12-3/TRBV12-4 CAGIGRGTGELFF
TRBJ1-2 TRBV7-2 CASSWGQGAFYGYTF
TRBJ1-2 TRBV12-3/TRBV12-4 CASSDMAYGYTF
TRBJ1-3 TRBV10-3 CAIKTADTNTIYF
TRBJ2-2 TRBV9 CASSVDTGELFF
TRBJ1-5 TRBV6-2/TRBV6-3 CASSLFQDGGPQHF